The T cell receptor beta chain under discussion was sequenced for a study of response to subunit inactivated influenza vaccine. One entry per CDR3 protein, called by TCRdb with MiXCR from the RT-PCR reads. The sample includes hundreds of thousands of distinct CDR3 sequences, 14% seen only once; the top ten take 7.6%. Trimming took 1 base from V and 2 from J; bases not matched to a gene: 6. Germline CDR1 MDHEN, CDR2 SYDVKM. The CDR3 contains 16 residues. Material: PBMCs from blood, obtained about 14 days before vaccination. The TCR sequence derives from a man aged 45-65 years who received an inactivated influenza vaccine. This rearrangement joins TRBV28 to TRBJ2-7, with TRBD2 identical over 9 bases. Written as DNA, the CDR3 is TGTGCCAGCAGTTTATATCCAGCGGGAGGACCCTACGAGCAGTACTTC. Translated: CASSLYPAGGPYEQYF.